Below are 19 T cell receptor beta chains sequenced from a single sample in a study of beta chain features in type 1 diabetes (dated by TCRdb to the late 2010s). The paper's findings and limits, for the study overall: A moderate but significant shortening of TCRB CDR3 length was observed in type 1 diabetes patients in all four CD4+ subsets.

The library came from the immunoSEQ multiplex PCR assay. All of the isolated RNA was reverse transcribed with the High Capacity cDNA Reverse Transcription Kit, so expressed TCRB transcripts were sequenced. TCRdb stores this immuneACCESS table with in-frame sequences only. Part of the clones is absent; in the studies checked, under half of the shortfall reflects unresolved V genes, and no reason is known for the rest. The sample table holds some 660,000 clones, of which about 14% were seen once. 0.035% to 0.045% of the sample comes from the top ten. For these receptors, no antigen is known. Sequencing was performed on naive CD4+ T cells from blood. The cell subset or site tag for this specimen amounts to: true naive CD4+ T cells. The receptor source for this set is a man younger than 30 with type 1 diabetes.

CDR3 sequence reads: CASLGTDTQYF. The CDR3 DNA sequence: TGTGCCAGCTTGGGCACAGATACGCAGTATTTT. J is TRBJ2-3 and V is TRBV18; D uncertain. Deletions cut 7 bases from V and 1 base from J, with 3 bases between. CDR1 and CDR2 from the germline V gene are KGHSH and LQKENI. This CDR3 is built from 11 residues. The variable domain in full, completed from reference TRBV18 and TRBJ2-3, reads NAGVMQNPRHLVRRRGQEARLRCSPMKGHSHVYWYRQLPEEGLKFMVYLQKENIIDESGMPKERFSAEFPKEGPSILRIQQVVRGDSAAYFCASLGTDTQYFGPGTRLTVL.

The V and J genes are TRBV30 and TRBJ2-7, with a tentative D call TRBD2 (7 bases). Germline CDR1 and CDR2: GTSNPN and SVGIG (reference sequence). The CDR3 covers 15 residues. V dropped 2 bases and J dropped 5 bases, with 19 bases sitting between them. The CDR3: CAWSSRGALRDEQYF. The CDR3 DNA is TGTGCCTGGAGTTCCCGGGGGGCCCTTCGGGACGAGCAGTACTTC.

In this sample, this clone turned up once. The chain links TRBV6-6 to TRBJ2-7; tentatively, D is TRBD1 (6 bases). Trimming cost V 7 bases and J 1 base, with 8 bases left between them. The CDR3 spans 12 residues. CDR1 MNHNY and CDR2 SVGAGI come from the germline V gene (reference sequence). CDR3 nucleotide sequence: TGTGCCAGCACAGGACAGTCCTACGAGCAGTACTTC. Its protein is CASTGQSYEQYF.

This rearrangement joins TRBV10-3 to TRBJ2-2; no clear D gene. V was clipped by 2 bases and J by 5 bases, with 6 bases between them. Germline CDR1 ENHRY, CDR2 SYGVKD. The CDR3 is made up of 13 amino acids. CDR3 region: CAISERETGELFF. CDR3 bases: TGTGCCATCAGTGAGAGGGAAACCGGGGAGCTGTTTTTT.

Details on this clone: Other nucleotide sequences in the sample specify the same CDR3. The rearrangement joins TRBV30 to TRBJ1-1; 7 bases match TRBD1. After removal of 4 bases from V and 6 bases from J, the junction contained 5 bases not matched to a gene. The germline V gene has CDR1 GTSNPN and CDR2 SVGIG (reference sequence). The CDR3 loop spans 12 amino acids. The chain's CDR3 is CAWTRGGPEAFF. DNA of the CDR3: TGTGCCTGGACCCGAGGGGGCCCTGAAGCTTTCTTT. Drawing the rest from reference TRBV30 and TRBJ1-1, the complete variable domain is SQTIHQWPATLVQPVGSPLSLECTVEGTSNPNLYWYRQAAGRGLQLLFYSVGIGQISSEVPQNLSASRPQDRQFILSSKKLLLSDSGFYLCAWTRGGPEAFFGQGTRLTVV.

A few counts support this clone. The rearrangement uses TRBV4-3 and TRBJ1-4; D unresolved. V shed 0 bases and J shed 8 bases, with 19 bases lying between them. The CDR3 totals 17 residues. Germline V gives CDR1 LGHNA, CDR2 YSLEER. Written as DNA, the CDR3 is TGCGCCAGCAGCCAAGATAATCGAAGGACGGAAGGGGAAAAACTGTTTTTT. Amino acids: CASSQDNRRTEGEKLFF.

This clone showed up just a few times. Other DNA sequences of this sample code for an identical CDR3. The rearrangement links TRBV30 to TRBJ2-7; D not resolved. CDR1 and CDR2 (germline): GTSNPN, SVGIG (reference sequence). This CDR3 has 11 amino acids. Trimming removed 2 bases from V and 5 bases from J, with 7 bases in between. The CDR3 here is CAWSPRNEQYF. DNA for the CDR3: TGTGCCTGGAGTCCACGAAACGAGCAGTACTTC. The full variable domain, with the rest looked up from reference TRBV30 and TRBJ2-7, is SQTIHQWPATLVQPVGSPLSLECTVEGTSNPNLYWYRQAAGRGLQLLFYSVGIGQISSEVPQNLSASRPQDRQFILSSKKLLLSDSGFYLCAWSPRNEQYFGPGTRLTVT.

The CDR3 here is CAWSRDINEQFF. The DNA of the CDR3 is TGTGCCTGGAGCCGGGACATCAATGAGCAGTTCTTC. The rearrangement joins TRBV30 to TRBJ2-1, with a possible D match to TRBD1 (6 bases). V lost 3 bases and J lost 6, with 9 bases in between. CDR1 is GTSNPN, CDR2 SVGIG, per germline (reference sequence). The CDR3 runs to 12 residues.

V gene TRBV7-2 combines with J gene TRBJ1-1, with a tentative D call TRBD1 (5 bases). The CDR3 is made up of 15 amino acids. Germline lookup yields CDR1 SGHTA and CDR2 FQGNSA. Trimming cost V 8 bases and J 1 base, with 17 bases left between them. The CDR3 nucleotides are TGTGCCAGCCTCCGATCGGGACGCTCGAACACTGAAGCTTTCTTT. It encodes CASLRSGRSNTEAFF.

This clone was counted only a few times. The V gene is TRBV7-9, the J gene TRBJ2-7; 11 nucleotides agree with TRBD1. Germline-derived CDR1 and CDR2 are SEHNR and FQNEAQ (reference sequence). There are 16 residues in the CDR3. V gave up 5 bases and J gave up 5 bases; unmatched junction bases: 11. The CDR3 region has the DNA TGTGCCAGCAGCGTAACCGGGACAGGGGGACGAGACGAGCAGTACTTC. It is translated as CASSVTGTGGRDEQYF.

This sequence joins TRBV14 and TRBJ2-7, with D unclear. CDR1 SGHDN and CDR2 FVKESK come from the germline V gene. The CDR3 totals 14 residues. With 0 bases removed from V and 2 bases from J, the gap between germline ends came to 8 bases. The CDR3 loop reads CASSQDLSPYEQYF. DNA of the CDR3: TGTGCCAGCAGCCAAGATTTGTCCCCCTACGAGCAGTACTTC.

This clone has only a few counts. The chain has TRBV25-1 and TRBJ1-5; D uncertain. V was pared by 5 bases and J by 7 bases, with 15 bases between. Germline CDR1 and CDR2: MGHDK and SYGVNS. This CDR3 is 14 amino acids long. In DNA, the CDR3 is TGTGCCAGCAGTACCAGCGGGGTTGGACAGCCCCAGCATTTT. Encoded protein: CASSTSGVGQPQHF.

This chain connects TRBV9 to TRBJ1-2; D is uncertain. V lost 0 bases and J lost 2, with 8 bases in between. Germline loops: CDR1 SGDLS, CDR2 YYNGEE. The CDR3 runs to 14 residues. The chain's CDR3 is CASSVDTRNYGYTF. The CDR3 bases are TGTGCCAGCAGCGTAGACACACGAAACTATGGCTACACCTTC.

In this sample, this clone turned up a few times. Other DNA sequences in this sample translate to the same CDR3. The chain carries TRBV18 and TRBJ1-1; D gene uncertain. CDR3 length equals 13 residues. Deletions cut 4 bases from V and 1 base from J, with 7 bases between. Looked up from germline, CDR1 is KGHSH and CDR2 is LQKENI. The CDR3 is CASSRGENTEAFF. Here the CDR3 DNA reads TGTGCCAGCTCACGTGGGGAGAACACTGAAGCTTTCTTT.

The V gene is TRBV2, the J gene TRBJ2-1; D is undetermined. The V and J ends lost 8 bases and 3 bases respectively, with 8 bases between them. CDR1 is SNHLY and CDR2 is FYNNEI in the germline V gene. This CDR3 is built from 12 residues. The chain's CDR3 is CASADFYNEQFF. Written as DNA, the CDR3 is TGTGCCAGCGCCGACTTCTACAATGAGCAGTTCTTC.

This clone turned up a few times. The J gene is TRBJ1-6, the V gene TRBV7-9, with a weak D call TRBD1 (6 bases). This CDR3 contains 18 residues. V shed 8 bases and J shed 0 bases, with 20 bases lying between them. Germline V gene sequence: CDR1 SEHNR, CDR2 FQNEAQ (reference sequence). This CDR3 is CASGVPGQLLSYNSPLHF. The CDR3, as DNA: TGTGCCAGCGGGGTACCTGGACAGCTGCTCTCCTATAATTCACCCCTCCACTTT. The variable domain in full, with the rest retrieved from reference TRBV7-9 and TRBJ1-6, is DTGVSQNPRHKITKRGQNVTFRCDPISEHNRLYWYRQTLGQGPEFLTYFQNEAQLEKSRLLSDRFSAERPKGSFSTLEIQRTEQGDSAMYLCASGVPGQLLSYNSPLHFGNGTRLTVT.

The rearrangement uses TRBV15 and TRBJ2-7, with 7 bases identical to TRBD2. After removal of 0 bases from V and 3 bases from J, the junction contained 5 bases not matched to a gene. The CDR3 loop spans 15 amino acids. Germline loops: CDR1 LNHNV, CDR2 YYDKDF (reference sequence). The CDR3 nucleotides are TGTGCCACCAGCAGAGATATGGGAGGGGTCTACGAGCAGTACTTC. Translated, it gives CATSRDMGGVYEQYF.

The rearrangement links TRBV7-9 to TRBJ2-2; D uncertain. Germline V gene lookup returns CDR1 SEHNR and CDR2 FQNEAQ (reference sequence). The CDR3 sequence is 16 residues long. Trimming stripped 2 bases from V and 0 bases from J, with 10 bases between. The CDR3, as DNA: TGTGCCAGCAGCTTAATATGGCGGCCGAACACCGGGGAGCTGTTTTTT. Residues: CASSLIWRPNTGELFF.

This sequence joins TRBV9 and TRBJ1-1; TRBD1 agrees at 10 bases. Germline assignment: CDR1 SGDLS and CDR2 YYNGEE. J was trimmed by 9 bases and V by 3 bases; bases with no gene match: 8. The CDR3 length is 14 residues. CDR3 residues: CASSEYGDRGKAFF. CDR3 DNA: TGTGCCAGCAGCGAGTATGGGGACAGGGGAAAAGCTTTCTTT.